Listed below are T cell receptor beta chains from one sample, sequenced in a study of response to subunit inactivated influenza vaccine. TCRdb passed the RT-PCR reads through MiXCR, listing each CDR3 protein once. The repertoire includes hundreds of thousands of distinct CDR3 sequences, approximately 17% of them detected once, and roughly 10% sits in the top ten. The sample here was PBMCs from blood, taken roughly 5 days after vaccination. The source of these receptors is a man in his forties or fifties who received an inactivated influenza vaccine. Both conserved end residues are trimmed from each CDR3. Only part of the rows carry a size: once, few, many, or a class if the clone is expanded.

j_gene: TRBJ2-7; v_gene: TRBV11-2; abundance: .; CDR3aa: ASSLDRDRTYEQY
j_gene: TRBJ1-1; v_gene: TRBV20-1; abundance: .; CDR3aa: SAGLVSEAF
j_gene: TRBJ2-1; v_gene: TRBV7-9; abundance: few; CDR3aa: ASFRLAPYNEQF
j_gene: TRBJ2-3; v_gene: TRBV20-1; abundance: .; CDR3aa: SALRGADTQY
j_gene: TRBJ2-1; v_gene: TRBV6-2/TRBV6-3; abundance: .; CDR3aa: ASRPGLVSYNEQF
j_gene: TRBJ2-5; v_gene: TRBV13; abundance: .; CDR3aa: ASSARQSQTQY
j_gene: TRBJ2-1; v_gene: TRBV7-2; abundance: few; CDR3aa: ASSLAEGLVSYNEQF
j_gene: TRBJ2-7; v_gene: TRBV25-1; abundance: few; CDR3aa: ASRAGNEQY
j_gene: TRBJ2-7; v_gene: TRBV29-1; abundance: many; CDR3aa: SITGQESYEQY
j_gene: TRBJ2-3; v_gene: TRBV5-6; abundance: few; CDR3aa: ASSLASLAGGAADTQY
j_gene: TRBJ1-5; v_gene: TRBV12-3/TRBV12-4; abundance: few; CDR3aa: ASRWTGGYQPQH
j_gene: TRBJ2-2; v_gene: TRBV24-1; abundance: few; CDR3aa: ATSDHRTSAGELF
j_gene: TRBJ1-4; v_gene: TRBV24-1; abundance: .; CDR3aa: ATSDFYPGGEKLF
j_gene: TRBJ2-7; v_gene: TRBV6-2/TRBV6-3; abundance: .; CDR3aa: ASSLRLKADEQY
j_gene: TRBJ2-1; v_gene: TRBV4-3; abundance: once; CDR3aa: ASSQFGTGSDNEQF
j_gene: TRBJ2-1; v_gene: TRBV12-3/TRBV12-4; abundance: .; CDR3aa: ASSFANNEQF
j_gene: TRBJ2-5; v_gene: TRBV10-3; abundance: few; CDR3aa: AISEPRSRSQETQY
j_gene: TRBJ2-1; v_gene: TRBV7-9; abundance: .; CDR3aa: ASSFSGGPSYNEQF
j_gene: TRBJ1-1; v_gene: TRBV12-3/TRBV12-4; abundance: many; CDR3aa: ASIPSAGTLMNTEAF
j_gene: TRBJ2-7; v_gene: TRBV6-5; abundance: few; CDR3aa: ASSWVPGGRRHEQY
j_gene: TRBJ2-7; v_gene: TRBV29-1; abundance: .; CDR3aa: SVAGAGQKSSYEQY
j_gene: TRBJ2-1; v_gene: TRBV20-1; abundance: .; CDR3aa: SASSWRSGRADEQF
j_gene: TRBJ2-5; v_gene: TRBV28; abundance: .; CDR3aa: ASSPGGQRETQY
j_gene: TRBJ2-3; v_gene: TRBV6-1; abundance: .; CDR3aa: ASSSPMSGTDTQY
j_gene: TRBJ2-3; v_gene: TRBV10-3; abundance: few; CDR3aa: AITFEGRAGTQY
j_gene: TRBJ1-1; v_gene: TRBV20-1; abundance: few; CDR3aa: SAGGETEAF
j_gene: TRBJ2-3; v_gene: TRBV7-6; abundance: .; CDR3aa: ASSLVAGTGSTDTQY
j_gene: TRBJ2-1; v_gene: TRBV29-1; abundance: .; CDR3aa: SVEGTSGNYNEQF
j_gene: TRBJ2-1; v_gene: TRBV5-1; abundance: many; CDR3aa: ASSRGLAGGNEQF
j_gene: TRBJ2-2; v_gene: TRBV6-1; abundance: once; CDR3aa: ASSEGMWNTGELF
j_gene: TRBJ1-6; v_gene: TRBV24-1; abundance: .; CDR3aa: ATKGSQNNSPLH
j_gene: TRBJ2-1; v_gene: TRBV4-2; abundance: many; CDR3aa: ASSYLGLAGGIFDEQF
j_gene: TRBJ2-7; v_gene: TRBV7-2; abundance: many; CDR3aa: ASSLGPEKSYEQY
j_gene: TRBJ2-7; v_gene: TRBV18; abundance: .; CDR3aa: ASSPTRRNEQY
j_gene: TRBJ1-1; v_gene: TRBV12-3/TRBV12-4; abundance: few; CDR3aa: ASSFNDRGTEAF
j_gene: TRBJ2-3; v_gene: TRBV10-3; abundance: .; CDR3aa: AISQEQGGTDTQY
j_gene: TRBJ2-2; v_gene: TRBV29-1; abundance: many; CDR3aa: SVKGSNTGELF
j_gene: TRBJ2-2; v_gene: TRBV24-1; abundance: .; CDR3aa: ATSVTGVAGELF
j_gene: TRBJ2-5; v_gene: TRBV6-1; abundance: few; CDR3aa: ASTTGLETQY
j_gene: TRBJ1-6; v_gene: TRBV5-1; abundance: .; CDR3aa: ASSYGGSSYNSPLH
j_gene: TRBJ2-7; v_gene: TRBV6-5; abundance: .; CDR3aa: ASSFTLGQGLPYEQY
j_gene: TRBJ2-3; v_gene: TRBV7-2; abundance: few; CDR3aa: ASSLARDSDTQY
j_gene: TRBJ2-5; v_gene: TRBV20-1; abundance: .; CDR3aa: SATGLAGPGGQETQY
j_gene: TRBJ2-7; v_gene: TRBV20-1; abundance: .; CDR3aa: SAGGGPPDEQY
j_gene: TRBJ2-7; v_gene: TRBV5-1; abundance: few; CDR3aa: ASSLPRDSASYEQY